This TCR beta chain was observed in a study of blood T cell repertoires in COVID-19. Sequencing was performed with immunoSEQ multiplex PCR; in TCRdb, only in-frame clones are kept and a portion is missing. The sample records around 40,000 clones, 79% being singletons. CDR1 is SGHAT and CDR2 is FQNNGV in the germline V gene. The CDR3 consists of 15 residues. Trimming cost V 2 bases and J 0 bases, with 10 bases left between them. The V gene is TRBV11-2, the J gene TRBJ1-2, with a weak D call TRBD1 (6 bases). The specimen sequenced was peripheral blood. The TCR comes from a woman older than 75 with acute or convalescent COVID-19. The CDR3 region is CASSLMGQPNYGYTF. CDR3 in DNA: TGTGCCAGCAGCTTAATGGGACAACCTAACTATGGCTACACCTTC.